This entry lists 17 T cell receptor beta chains sequenced from one sample in a study of CD8 T cells in ankylosing spondylitis (dated by TCRdb to about 2017). Preparation of the library involved 5' RACE. The sample was run on an Illumina HiSeq 2500. TCRdb redid the processing of the public reads, applying fastp at Q25 and MiXCR, and retained in-frame beta chains. Merged by CDR3 protein, the rows form single entries marked with the most common genes and DNA. This sample gives approximately 220,000 distinct CDR3 sequences in total; approximately 20% of them show up just once. About 42% of the sample is in the top ten clones. No antigen has been assigned to these receptors. What the authors observed across the whole study: A TCR beta motif of several highly homologous amino acid variants appeared characteristic of blood from ankylosing spondylitis patients.

The sequenced material came from blood, either unsorted or a sorted T cell fraction (not recorded which). All receptors come from a male donor with ankylosing spondylitis.

This clonotype appeared many times. The chain has TRBV12-3 or TRBV12-4 and TRBJ1-3; unclear D gene. Between the trimmed V and J ends, which lost 6 bases and 0 bases, there was a span of 12 bases. The CDR3 length is 15 residues. CDR3 sequence reads: CASRIPGDSGNTIYF. CDR3 in DNA: TGTGCCAGCAGGATACCTGGAGACTCTGGAAACACCATATATTTT.

Concerning this clonotype itself: Given a much more abundant clone one base away, this may be a read error. The gene calls are TRBV7-8 and TRBJ1-1; D gene unclear. Germline V gene lookup returns CDR1 SGHVS and CDR2 FQNEAQ. The V end lost 5 bases, the J end lost 1 base, and 8 bases lay between the germline ends. The CDR3 has 13 residues. The DNA for the CDR3 is TGTGCCAGCAGCAACACAGCGAACACTGAAGCTTTCTTT. Its translation is CASSNTANTEAFF.

This clonotype was counted between two and nine times. This rearrangement joins TRBV28 to TRBJ2-1, with D possibly being TRBD1 or TRBD2 (5 bases each). Germline CDR1 MDHEN, CDR2 SYDVKM. Trimming cost V 5 bases and J 1 base, with 18 bases left between them. This CDR3 spans 17 amino acids. The CDR3 here is CASSTTAGTDSYNEQFF. CDR3 coding DNA: TGTGCCAGCAGTACAACAGCCGGGACGGATTCCTACAATGAGCAGTTCTTC.

J is TRBJ1-1 and V is TRBV4-1; perhaps TRBD1 as D (5 bases). The CDR3 consists of 16 residues. CDR1 MGHRA and CDR2 YSYEKL come from the germline V gene. Trimming left V 0 bases short and J 7 bases short, with 18 bases between. For the CDR3, the DNA is TGCGCCAGCAGCCAAGATGGGTGGCCGACAGAAATTGAAGCTTTCTTT. Residues: CASSQDGWPTEIEAFF.

This clonotype has a count of ten or more. The chain recombines TRBV29-1 with TRBJ2-7; the D gene could be TRBD1 or TRBD2 (5 bases each). Trimming removed 5 bases from V and 2 bases from J, with 16 bases in between. The CDR3 runs 14 residues. Germline V gene lookup returns CDR1 SQVTM and CDR2 ANQGSEA. This chain's CDR3 is CSVFNRDRPYEQYF. CDR3 nucleotide sequence: TGCAGCGTTTTTAACCGGGACCGCCCCTACGAGCAGTACTTC.

This chain uses TRBV29-1 with TRBJ2-1, with 14 bases that match TRBD2. Trimming cost V 4 bases and J 7 bases; bases outside gene matches: 9. Looked up from germline, CDR1 is SQVTM and CDR2 is ANQGSEA. The CDR3 has 16 amino acids. The CDR3, as DNA: TGCAGCGTTGGGGGGACTAGCGGGAGAAACGGGAATGAGCAGTTCTTC. As protein: CSVGGTSGRNGNEQFF.

The sample holds a few counts of this clonotype. This chain links TRBV5-6 with TRBJ2-1, with D unclear. The CDR3 runs 14 residues. Germline CDR1 is SGHDT and CDR2 is YYEEEE. Trimming took off 0 bases at V and 5 bases at J, with 9 bases between the two ends. CDR3 nucleotide sequence: TGTGCCAGCAGCTTGGGAGGACCGGACAATGAGCAGTTCTTC. This translates into CASSLGGPDNEQFF.

This clonotype was observed a few times. The chain carries TRBV20-1 and TRBJ1-6; 8 bases are a match to TRBD1. The V gene end was trimmed by 5 bases and the J gene end by 9 bases; junction bases not matched to a gene: 9. The CDR3 totals 14 residues. CDR1 is DFQATT, CDR2 SNEGSKA, per germline (reference sequence). CDR3 residues: CSAAGTGDSSPLHF. CDR3 DNA: TGCAGTGCTGCCGGGACAGGCGATTCTTCACCCCTCCACTTT.

The chain uses TRBV6-1 and TRBJ2-7; D might be TRBD1 or TRBD2, each matching 5 bases. The length of the CDR3 is 14 residues. The germline CDR1 and CDR2 sequences are MNHNS and SASEGT. V lost 5 bases and J lost 2, with 13 bases in between. DNA of the CDR3: TGTGCCAGCAGTCCCGGGAAGGGGACCTACGAGCAGTACTTC. Its translation: CASSPGKGTYEQYF.

This rearrangement joins TRBV6-1 to TRBJ2-2; D possibly corresponds to TRBD2 (7 bases). CDR1 and CDR2 from the germline V gene are MNHNS and SASEGT. V lost 8 bases, J lost 5 bases, and 15 bases lay in between. This CDR3 contains 14 residues. The CDR3 reads CASLRGGHTGELFF. DNA for the CDR3: TGTGCCAGCCTTAGGGGGGGGCATACCGGGGAGCTGTTTTTT.

The rearrangement joins TRBV7-9 to TRBJ2-1; D is perhaps TRBD2 (5 bases). Between the trimmed V and J ends, which lost 1 base and 8 bases, there was a span of 6 bases. Germline values: CDR1 SEHNR, CDR2 FQNEAQ (reference sequence). The CDR3 is 12 residues long. CDR3 coding DNA: TGTGCCAGCAGCTTAGGGACTTATGAGCAGTTCTTC. Its protein is CASSLGTYEQFF.

The chain is built from TRBV29-1 and TRBJ2-7; 7 nucleotides align to TRBD1. Germline lookup yields CDR1 SQVTM and CDR2 ANQGSEA. V shed 7 bases, J shed 1 base, and the junction held 7 bases outside the gene matches. The CDR3 has 13 amino acids. The CDR3 nucleotides read TGCAGCGCCAGGACAGGTGCTTCCTACGAGCAGTACTTC. Residues: CSARTGASYEQYF.

V is TRBV5-1 and J is TRBJ2-3; D ambiguous. The CDR3 covers 14 residues. V lost 4 bases, J lost 1 base, and 10 bases lay in between. Looked up from germline, CDR1 is SGHRS and CDR2 is YFSETQ. The CDR3 sequence is CASSRLGGTDTQYF. CDR3 sequence (DNA): TGCGCCAGCAGCCGTTTGGGCGGCACAGATACGCAGTATTTT.

This chain joins TRBV7-8 and TRBJ2-5; 7 bases map to TRBD2. This CDR3 has 15 amino acids. Germline V gene sequence: CDR1 SGHVS, CDR2 FQNEAQ. Trimming cost V 2 bases and J 2 bases; bases outside gene matches: 5. This chain's CDR3 is CASSLQLAPQETQYF. CDR3 nucleotides: TGTGCCAGCAGCTTACAACTAGCGCCTCAAGAGACCCAGTACTTC. Full variable domain (outside the CDR3, taken from reference TRBV7-8 and TRBJ2-5): GAGVSQSPRYKVAKRGQDVALRCDPISGHVSLFWYQQALGQGPEFLTYFQNEAQLDKSGLPSDRFFAERPEGSVSTLKIQRTQQEDSAVYLCASSLQLAPQETQYFGPGTRLLVL.

This clonotype was observed at least ten times. The V gene is TRBV4-1, the J gene TRBJ1-1; no firm D call. The length of the CDR3 is 17 residues. Germline CDR1 MGHRA, CDR2 YSYEKL. V lost 3 bases to trimming and J lost 2 bases, with 19 bases between them. Here the CDR3 DNA reads TGCGCCAGCAGCCACCAAGACCTTACGAAAAGCAACACTGAAGCTTTCTTT. This codes for CASSHQDLTKSNTEAFF.

The chain has TRBV10-3 and TRBJ2-7; TRBD2 agrees at 10 bases. This CDR3 is built from 15 residues. The J segment lost 2 bases and the V segment lost 2 bases, leaving 3 bases of the junction unmatched. The germline V gene encodes CDR1 ENHRY and CDR2 SYGVKD. The CDR3 here is CAISEELAGTYEQYF. The CDR3 bases are TGTGCCATCAGTGAGGAACTAGCGGGGACCTACGAGCAGTACTTC.

This clonotype was found many times. The V and J genes are TRBV29-1 and TRBJ2-3; TRBD1 aligns across 10 bases. Germline values: CDR1 SQVTM, CDR2 ANQGSEA. V shed 3 bases, J shed 6 bases, and the junction held 6 bases outside the gene matches. This CDR3 has 14 amino acids. As DNA, the CDR3 is TGCAGCGTTGATCGGACAGGGGGAGGCGATACGCAGTATTTT. This gives the protein CSVDRTGGGDTQYF.